What follows are 10 T cell receptor beta chains derived from one specimen sequenced in a study of blood T cell repertoires in COVID-19 (dated by TCRdb to 2020 to 2021). Library preparation used the immunoSEQ multiplex PCR assay. As stored in TCRdb, this immuneACCESS dataset retains in-frame rearrangements with V and J assigned. A fraction of the clones does not appear; measured against another copy, unresolved V genes explain less than half of the discrepancy, and the remainder lacks a known reason. In this sample the table shows approximately 140,000 clones, nearly 85% of which occur a single time. The ten largest make up 3.9% of the sample. The source material was PBMCs or T cells enriched from blood (not recorded which). The receptor set was obtained from a middle-aged man in a cohort exposed to, infected with or recovered from COVID-19 (not recorded which).

The chain combines TRBV24-1 with TRBJ2-3, with 14 nucleotides matching TRBD2. This CDR3 is 19 amino acids long. Germline V gene data show CDR1 as KGHDR and CDR2 as SFDVKD. The ends lost 4 bases at V and 6 bases at J; junction bases unmatched: 14. The CDR3 bases are TGTGCCACCAGTGAAGGGACTAGCGGGAGTCGTTTGGGTCGGGATACGCAGTATTTT. Its protein is CATSEGTSGSRLGRDTQYF.

This clone was picked up a small number of times. The rearrangement joins TRBV11-2 to TRBJ1-2, with D unclear. The CDR3 covers 15 residues. The V and J ends lost 0 bases and 2 bases respectively, with 10 bases between them. CDR1 is SGHAT and CDR2 is FQNNGV in the germline V gene. CDR3 in DNA: TGTGCCAGCAGCTTAGACGCAGGTGGAAACTATGGCTACACCTTC. Protein: CASSLDAGGNYGYTF.

With regard to this clone: One junction end disagrees with the germline gene, perhaps due to a read error. The chain employs TRBV10-3 and TRBJ1-2; D unresolved. This CDR3 region has 13 residues. Germline CDR1 and CDR2: ENHRY and SYGVKD. This chain's CDR3 is CAICDGVASGYTF. The CDR3 DNA reads TGTGCCATCTGTGACGGGGTGGCGAGCGGCTACACCTTC.

The chain carries TRBV19 and TRBJ2-2, with 8 bases matching TRBD2. J was trimmed by 7 bases and V by 11 bases; bases with no gene match: 12. The CDR3 sequence is 14 residues long. Germline CDR1 is LNHDA and CDR2 is SQIVND (reference sequence). DNA of the CDR3: TGTGCCTCTCAGGGCGGGGGGCGGAGCGGGGAGCTGTTTTTT. Translation gives CASQGGGRSGELFF.

The CDR3 region has the DNA TGTGCCTGGAGGGTCAGGGCAAACTATGGCTACACCTTC. This codes for CAWRVRANYGYTF. V gene TRBV30 combines with J gene TRBJ1-2; D might be TRBD1 (5 bases). Germline V gene lookup returns CDR1 GTSNPN and CDR2 SVGIG (reference sequence). This CDR3 region has 13 residues. The V end was cut by 3 bases, the J end by 2 bases, with 10 bases between.

This clone was counted once. This chain uses TRBV10-1 with TRBJ2-3; D is uncertain. Per the germline V gene, CDR1 is WNHNN and CDR2 is SYGVQD (reference sequence). The CDR3 runs 14 residues. V lost 5 bases and J 3 bases, leaving 12 bases between the germline ends. In DNA form, the CDR3 reads TGCGCCAGCAGTAAATACAGAAGTACAGATACGCAGTATTTT. The encoded protein is CASSKYRSTDTQYF.

The chain employs TRBV10-1 and TRBJ1-5; 8 nucleotides match TRBD1. CDR3 size: 15 residues. Trimming removed 7 bases from V and 6 bases from J; junction bases left unmatched: 11. Germline values: CDR1 WNHNN, CDR2 SYGVQD (reference sequence). CDR3 sequence reads: CASTYRGCATQPQHF. For the CDR3, the DNA is TGCGCCAGCACATACAGGGGGTGTGCAACTCAGCCCCAGCATTTT.

This chain uses TRBV5-1 with TRBJ2-5, with 7 bases matching TRBD1. Germline loops: CDR1 SGHRS, CDR2 YFSETQ. The CDR3 length is 15 residues. Germline trimming cut 4 bases from V and 6 bases from J; bases unmatched to any gene: 12. The CDR3 DNA reads TGCGCCAGCAGCACGGGTACAGGGGCGTGGCAGACCCAGTACTTC. Protein sequence: CASSTGTGAWQTQYF.

CDR3 nucleotides: TGTGCCAGCAGCGTTAGCTCGGGCGGGAAGAACGAGCAGTACTTC. It specifies CASSVSSGGKNEQYF. This rearrangement joins TRBV9 to TRBJ2-7; a weak D match, TRBD2 (6 bases). The CDR3 runs 15 residues. Trimming cost V 2 bases and J 5 bases, with 17 bases left between them. Germline V gene lookup returns CDR1 SGDLS and CDR2 YYNGEE.

The chain recombines TRBV29-1 with TRBJ2-1; 12 bases map to TRBD2. Germline loops: CDR1 SQVTM, CDR2 ANQGSEA. Losses at the gene ends were 3 bases for V and 2 bases for J; bases not matched to a gene: 11. This CDR3 has 18 amino acids. This CDR3 reads CSVESPTSGRNAYNEQFF. DNA for the CDR3: TGCAGCGTTGAGTCCCCGACTAGCGGGAGAAATGCCTACAATGAGCAGTTCTTC.